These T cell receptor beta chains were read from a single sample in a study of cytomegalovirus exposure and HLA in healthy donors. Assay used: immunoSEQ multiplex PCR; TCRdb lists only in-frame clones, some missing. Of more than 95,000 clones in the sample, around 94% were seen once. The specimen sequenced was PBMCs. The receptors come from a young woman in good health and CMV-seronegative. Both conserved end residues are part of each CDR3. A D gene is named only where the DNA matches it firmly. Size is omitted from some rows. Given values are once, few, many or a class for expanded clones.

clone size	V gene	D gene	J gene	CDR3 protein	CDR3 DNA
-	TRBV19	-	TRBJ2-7	CASGAGTDEQYF	TGTGCCAGTGGCGCAGGTACGGACGAGCAGTACTTC
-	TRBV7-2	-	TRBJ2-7	CASSSDRFYEQYF	TGTGCCAGCAGCTCCGACAGGTTCTACGAGCAGTACTTC
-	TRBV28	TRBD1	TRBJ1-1	CASRPPGGTTEAFF	TGTGCCAGCAGACCTCCAGGGGGGACCACTGAAGCTTTCTTT
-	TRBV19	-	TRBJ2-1	CASSFRRVSYNEQFF	TGTGCCAGTAGTTTTAGGCGGGTATCCTACAATGAGCAGTTCTTC
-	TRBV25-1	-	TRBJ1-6	CASSDPRGARNSPLHF	TGTGCCAGCAGTGATCCCCGGGGGGCTCGGAATTCACCCCTCCACTTT
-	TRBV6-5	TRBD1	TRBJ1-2	CASRRGQGYGYTF	TGTGCCAGCAGGCGGGGACAGGGGTATGGCTACACCTTC
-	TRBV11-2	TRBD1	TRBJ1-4	CASRAGTGLSSDEKLFF	TGTGCCAGCAGAGCGGGGACAGGGTTATCGTCGGATGAAAAACTGTTTTTT
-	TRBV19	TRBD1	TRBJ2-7	CASSPSRTGGSEQYF	TGTGCCAGTAGTCCTTCGCGGACAGGGGGCTCCGAGCAGTACTTC
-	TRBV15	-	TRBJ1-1	CATSRDLQGTEAFF	TGTGCCACCAGCAGGGACCTTCAGGGCACTGAAGCTTTCTTT
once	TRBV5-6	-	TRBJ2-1	CASSSQRHSTSPNEQFF	TGTGCCAGCAGCTCACAACGACACAGCACAAGTCCCAATGAGCAGTTCTTC
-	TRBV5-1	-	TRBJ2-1	CASSKTGESSYNEQFF	TGCGCCAGCAGCAAGACGGGTGAAAGTTCCTACAATGAGCAGTTCTTC
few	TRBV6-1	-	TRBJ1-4	CASSETTGTNEKLFF	TGTGCCAGCAGTGAAACTACGGGGACTAATGAAAAACTGTTTTTT
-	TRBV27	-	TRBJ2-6	CASGRQGFVPGANVLTF	TGTGCCAGCGGAAGGCAGGGGTTTGTTCCTGGGGCCAACGTCCTGACTTTC
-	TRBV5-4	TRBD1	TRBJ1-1	CASSSGQERAFF	TGTGCCAGCAGCTCTGGACAGGAAAGAGCTTTCTTT
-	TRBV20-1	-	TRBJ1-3	CSAITGNTIYF	TGCAGTGCTATAACTGGAAACACCATATATTTT
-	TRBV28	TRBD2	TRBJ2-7	CASSGLVPYYEQYF	TGTGCCAGCAGTGGACTAGTCCCATACTACGAGCAGTACTTC
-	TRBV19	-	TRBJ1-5	CASCTGEWNQPQHF	TGTGCCAGTTGTACGGGGGAATGGAATCAGCCCCAGCATTTT
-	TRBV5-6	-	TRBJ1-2	CATAGGPTIMDGYTF	TGTGCCACCGCCGGCGGCCCCACAATTATGGATGGCTACACCTTC
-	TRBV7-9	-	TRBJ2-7	CASSHREEQYF	TGTGCCAGCAGCCACAGGGAAGAGCAGTACTTC
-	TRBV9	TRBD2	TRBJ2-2	CASSGSRGGLNTGELFF	TGTGCCAGCAGCGGCTCACGCGGGGGGCTTAACACCGGGGAGCTGTTTTTT
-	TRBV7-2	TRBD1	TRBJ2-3	CASSSPGQGVRDTQYF	TGTGCCAGCAGCTCACCGGGACAGGGAGTGAGAGATACGCAGTATTTT
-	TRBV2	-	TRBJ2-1	CASSFASERVEFDEQFF	TGTGCCAGCAGTTTCGCCTCGGAGAGGGTGGAGTTTGATGAGCAGTTCTTC
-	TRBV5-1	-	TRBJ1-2	CASSLDRNYGYTF	TGCGCCAGCAGCTTAGACAGGAACTATGGCTACACCTTC
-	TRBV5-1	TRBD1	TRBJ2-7	CASSLRRGQGLSEQYF	TGCGCCAGCAGCTTGAGGAGGGGACAGGGTCTATCCGAGCAGTACTTC